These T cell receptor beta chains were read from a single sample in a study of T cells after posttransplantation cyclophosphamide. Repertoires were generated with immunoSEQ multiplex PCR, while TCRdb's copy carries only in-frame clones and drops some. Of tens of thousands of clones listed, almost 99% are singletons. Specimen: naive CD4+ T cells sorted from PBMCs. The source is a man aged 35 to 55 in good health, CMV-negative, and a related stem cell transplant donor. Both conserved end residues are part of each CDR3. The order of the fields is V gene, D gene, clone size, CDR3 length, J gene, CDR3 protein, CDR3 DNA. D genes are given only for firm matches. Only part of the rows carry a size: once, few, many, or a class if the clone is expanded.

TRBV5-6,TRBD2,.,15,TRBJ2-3,CASSPLAGISDTQYF,TGTGCCAGCAGCCCCCTAGCGGGAATCAGTGATACGCAGTATTTT
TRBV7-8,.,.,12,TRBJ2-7,CASSLTDYEQYF,TGTGCCAGCAGCTTGACAGACTACGAGCAGTACTTC
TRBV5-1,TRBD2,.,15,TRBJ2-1,CASRVLAGGNNEQFF,TGCGCCAGCAGAGTACTAGCGGGAGGGAACAATGAGCAGTTCTTC
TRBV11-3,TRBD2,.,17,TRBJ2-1,CASSLEPGLAGGNEQFF,TGTGCCAGCAGCTTAGAACCGGGACTAGCGGGAGGTAATGAGCAGTTCTTC
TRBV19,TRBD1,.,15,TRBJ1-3,CASRPGQGPGNTIYF,TGTGCCAGTAGGCCCGGACAGGGACCTGGAAACACCATATATTTT
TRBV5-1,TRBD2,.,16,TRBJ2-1,CASSPQSGSTYNEQFF,TGCGCCAGCAGCCCCCAAAGCGGGAGCACCTACAATGAGCAGTTCTTC
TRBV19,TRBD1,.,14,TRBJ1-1,CASRDRGLNTEAFF,TGTGCCAGTAGGGACAGGGGACTGAACACTGAAGCTTTCTTT
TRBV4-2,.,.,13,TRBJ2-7,CASSQDPGREQYF,TGTGCCAGCAGCCAAGATCCGGGTAGGGAGCAGTACTTC
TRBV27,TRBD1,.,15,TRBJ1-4,CASSKGQGNNEKLFF,TGTGCCAGCAGTAAGGGACAGGGGAATAATGAAAAACTGTTTTTT
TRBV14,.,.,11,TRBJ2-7,CASSVRGEQYF,TGTGCCAGCAGCGTCCGGGGAGAGCAGTACTTC
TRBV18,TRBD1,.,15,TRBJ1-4,CASSLIQGAGEKLFF,TGTGCCAGCTCGCTCATACAGGGGGCAGGCGAAAAACTGTTTTTT
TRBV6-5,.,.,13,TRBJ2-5,CASSYSSRETQYF,TGTGCCAGCAGTTACTCGAGTAGAGAGACCCAGTACTTC
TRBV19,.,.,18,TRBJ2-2,CASSMGARWGKNTGELFF,TGTGCCAGTAGTATGGGGGCGCGATGGGGAAAGAACACCGGGGAGCTGTTTTTT
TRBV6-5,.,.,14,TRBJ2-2,CASSYSRFAGELFF,TGTGCCAGCAGTTACTCCAGGTTCGCCGGGGAGCTGTTTTTT
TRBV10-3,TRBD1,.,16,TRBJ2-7,CAISGSTDRVSYEQYF,TGTGCCATCAGTGGCTCAACTGACAGGGTTTCGTACGAGCAGTACTTC
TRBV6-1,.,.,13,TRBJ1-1,CASSREVNTEAFF,TGTGCCAGCAGTAGGGAGGTGAACACTGAAGCTTTCTTT
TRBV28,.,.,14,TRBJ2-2,CASRGGADTGELFF,TGTGCCAGCAGGGGTGGGGCGGATACCGGGGAGCTGTTTTTT
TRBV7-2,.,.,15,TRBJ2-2,CASSFGITAGGEPFF,TGTGCCAGCAGCTTTGGGATTACTGCTGGCGGGGAGCCGTTTTTT
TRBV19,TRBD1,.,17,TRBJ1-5,CASSPRTGVISNQPQHF,TGTGCCAGTAGTCCTCGGACAGGGGTCATTAGCAATCAGCCCCAGCATTTT
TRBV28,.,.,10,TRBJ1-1,CASRDTEAFF,TGTGCCAGTCGGGACACTGAAGCTTTCTTT
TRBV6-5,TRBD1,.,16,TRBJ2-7,CASSYSPLDRAYEQYF,TGTGCCAGCAGTTACTCACCCCTAGACAGGGCCTACGAGCAGTACTTC
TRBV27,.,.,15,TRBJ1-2,CASTPSVGGNYGYTF,TGTGCCAGCACCCCCTCTGTCGGGGGGAACTATGGCTACACCTTC
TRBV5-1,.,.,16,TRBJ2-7,CASSLGSGSRSYEQYF,TGCGCCAGCAGCTTGGGGAGCGGGTCTCGCTCCTACGAGCAGTACTTC
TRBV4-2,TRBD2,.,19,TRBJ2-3,CASSQEALRTSGITDTQYF,TGTGCCAGCAGCCAGGAGGCCCTCCGGACTAGCGGGATCACAGATACGCAGTATTTT
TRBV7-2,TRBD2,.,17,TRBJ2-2,CASSSRSGRARTGELFF,TGTGCCAGCAGCTCACGTAGCGGGAGAGCGCGGACCGGGGAGCTGTTTTTT
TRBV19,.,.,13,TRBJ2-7,CASSTGDPYEQYF,TGTGCCAGTAGTACGGGGGATCCCTACGAGCAGTACTTC
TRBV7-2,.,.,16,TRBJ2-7,CASSLISARATNEQYF,TGTGCCAGCAGCTTAATCTCGGCCAGGGCCACGAACGAGCAGTACTTC
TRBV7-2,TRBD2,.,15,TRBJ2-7,CASSSSGSRSYEQYF,TGTGCCAGCAGCTCTAGCGGGAGCCGCTCCTACGAGCAGTACTTC
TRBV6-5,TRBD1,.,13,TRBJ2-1,CASSRGQWNEQFF,TGTGCCAGCAGTCGGGGACAGTGGAATGAGCAGTTCTTC
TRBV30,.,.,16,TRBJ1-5,CAWSRTGVVGNQPQHF,TGTGCCTGGAGCCGAACAGGAGTGGTGGGCAATCAGCCCCAGCATTTT
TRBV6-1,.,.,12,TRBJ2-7,CASSETFYEQYF,TGTGCCAGCAGTGAAACTTTCTACGAGCAGTACTTC
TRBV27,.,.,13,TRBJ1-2,CASSLGSSYGYTF,TGTGCCAGCAGTTTAGGGAGCTCCTATGGCTACACCTTC
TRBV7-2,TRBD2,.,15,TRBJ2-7,CASSKTSGRNYEQYF,TGTGCCAGCAGCAAAACTAGCGGGAGGAACTACGAGCAGTACTTC
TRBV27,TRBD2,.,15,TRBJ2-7,CASSSLAETDYEQYF,TGTGCCAGCAGTTCCCTAGCGGAGACAGACTACGAGCAGTACTTC
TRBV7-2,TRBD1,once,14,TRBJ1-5,CASSLDSGGQPQHF,TGTGCCAGCAGCTTAGACTCAGGGGGGCAGCCCCAGCATTTT
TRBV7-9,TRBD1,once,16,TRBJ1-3,CASSFGQASSGNTIYF,TGTGCCAGCAGCTTCGGACAGGCCTCCTCTGGAAACACCATATATTTT
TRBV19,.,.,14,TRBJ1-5,CASSMPDRNQPQHF,TGTGCCAGTAGTATGCCGGACAGAAATCAGCCCCAGCATTTT
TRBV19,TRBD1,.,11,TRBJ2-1,CASSISDREFF,TGTGCCAGTAGTATCAGTGACAGGGAGTTCTTC
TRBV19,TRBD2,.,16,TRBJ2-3,CASSIDGASGRDTQYF,TGTGCCAGTAGTATAGATGGAGCTAGCGGGAGGGATACGCAGTATTTT
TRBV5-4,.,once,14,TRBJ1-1,CASSDPRAYTEAFF,TGTGCCAGCAGCGACCCCAGGGCCTACACTGAAGCTTTCTTT
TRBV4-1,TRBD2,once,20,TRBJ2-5,CASSQVMGLAEMGRRETQYF,TGCGCCAGCAGCCAGGTCATGGGACTAGCGGAGATGGGTCGACGGGAGACCCAGTACTTC
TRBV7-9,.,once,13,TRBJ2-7,CASRRAENYEQYF,TGTGCCAGCAGGAGGGCGGAGAACTACGAGCAGTACTTC
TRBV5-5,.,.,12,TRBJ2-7,CASSLGVYEQYF,TGTGCCAGCAGCTTGGGCGTCTACGAGCAGTACTTC
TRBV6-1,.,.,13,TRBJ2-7,CASSHTGTYEQYF,TGTGCCAGCAGCCATACAGGAACGTACGAGCAGTACTTC
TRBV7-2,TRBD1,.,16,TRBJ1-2,CASSPGQGILVRGYTF,TGTGCCAGCAGTCCGGGACAGGGGATTTTGGTCCGTGGCTACACCTTC
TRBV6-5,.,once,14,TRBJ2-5,CASSPLAFQETQYF,TGTGCCAGCAGTCCTCTCGCGTTCCAAGAGACCCAGTACTTC
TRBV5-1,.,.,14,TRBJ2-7,CASSLEGSSYEQYF,TGCGCCAGCAGCTTGGAAGGGAGCTCCTACGAGCAGTACTTC
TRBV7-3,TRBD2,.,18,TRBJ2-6,CASSAGLAGASGANVLTF,TGTGCCAGCAGCGCCGGACTAGCGGGAGCCTCTGGGGCCAACGTCCTGACTTTC
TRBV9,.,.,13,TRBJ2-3,CASSGTSTDTQYF,TGTGCCAGCAGCGGAACTAGCACAGATACGCAGTATTTT
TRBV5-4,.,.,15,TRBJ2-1,CASSLVTGTYNEQFF,TGTGCCAGCAGCTTAGTGACAGGGACTTACAATGAGCAGTTCTTC
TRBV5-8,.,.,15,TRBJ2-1,CASSLGLSLYNEQFF,TGTGCCAGCAGCCTAGGACTTTCGCTCTACAATGAGCAGTTCTTC
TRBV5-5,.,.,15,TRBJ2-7,CASSFGGNLYEEQYF,TGTGCCAGCAGCTTTGGCGGGAACCTCTACGAGGAGCAGTACTTC